The present entry profiles one T cell receptor (beta chain) with its context. Per germline, CDR1 SEHNR and CDR2 FQNEAQ (reference sequence). The V end was cut by 2 bases, the J end by 9 bases, with 14 bases between. The CDR3 length is 14 residues. Per the original data handling: Amplified reference gene primers provided the basis for estimating nucleated cell counts. The repertoire was sequenced with immunoSEQ multiplex PCR; TCRdb's copy has only in-frame clones and lacks some. The V and J calls and clone size were taken over from that table, and D and trimming were inferred from the DNA. The sample holds around 100,000 clones, approximately 90% seen once. The source of the sample is a study of blood T cell repertoires in COVID-19. Overall study context: Spain, Italy and the United States supplied samples that represented acute and convalescent COVID-19. From T cells, B-cell-depleted T cells, or PBMCs came the material, which was cDNA or gDNA.

The sequenced sample consisted of peripheral blood. The chain links TRBV7-9 to TRBJ2-1; maybe TRBD2 (6 bases). The sequence was obtained from a woman older than 75 in a cohort sampled during active COVID-19. CDR3 sequence: CASSLTDIGGEQFF. CDR3 DNA sequence: TGTGCCAGCAGCTTAACTGATATCGGGGGTGAGCAGTTCTTC.